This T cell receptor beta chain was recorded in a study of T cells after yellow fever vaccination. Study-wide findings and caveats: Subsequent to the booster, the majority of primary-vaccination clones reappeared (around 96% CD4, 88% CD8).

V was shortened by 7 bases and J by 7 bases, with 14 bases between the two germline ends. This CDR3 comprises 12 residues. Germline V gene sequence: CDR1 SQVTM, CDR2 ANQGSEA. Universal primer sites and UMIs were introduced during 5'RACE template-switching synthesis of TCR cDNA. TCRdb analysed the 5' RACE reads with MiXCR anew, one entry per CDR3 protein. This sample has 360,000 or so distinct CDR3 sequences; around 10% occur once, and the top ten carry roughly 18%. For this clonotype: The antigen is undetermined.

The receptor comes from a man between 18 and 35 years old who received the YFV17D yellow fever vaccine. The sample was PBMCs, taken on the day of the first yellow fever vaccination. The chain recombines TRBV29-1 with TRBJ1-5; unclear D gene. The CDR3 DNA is TGCAGCGCCCGACTCGCTGGGCAGCCCCAGCATTTT. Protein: CSARLAGQPQHF.